This is a list of T cell receptor beta chains from one sample in a study of shared clonotypes between healthy human individuals. Profiling relied on immunoSEQ multiplex PCR, and the TCRdb table lists in-frame clones only, not all of them. The sample holds around 2.3 million clones, roughly 95% seen once. Sequencing was done on a sample of naive CD4+ T cells sorted from blood. Receptor source: a man in his late teens or twenties in good health. Each CDR3 is given with its conserved first and last residue. Each record gives: D gene, J gene, V gene, CDR3 protein, CDR3 DNA. A D gene is named only where the DNA matches it firmly.

TRBD2 TRBJ2-2 TRBV7-8 CASSSLAGDTGELFF TGTGCCAGCAGCTCTCTAGCGGGGGACACCGGGGAGCTGTTTTTT
TRBD1 TRBJ1-2 TRBV7-2 CASSLQGARGYTF TGTGCCAGCAGCCTGCAGGGGGCGCGGGGCTACACCTTC
TRBD2 TRBJ2-7 TRBV9 CASSDGTSGLSEQYF TGTGCCAGCAGCGACGGGACTAGCGGACTTTCCGAGCAGTACTTC
NA TRBJ1-4 TRBV6-1 CASSEVRTEATNEKLFF TGTGCCAGCAGTGAAGTAAGGACAGAAGCAACTAATGAAAAACTGTTTTTT
NA TRBJ2-2 TRBV19 CAISAQLYTGELFF TGTGCCATCTCGGCCCAATTGTACACCGGGGAGCTGTTTTTT
NA TRBJ2-7 TRBV5-1 CASTRGDISYEQYF TGCGCCAGCACCCGCGGAGACATTTCCTACGAGCAGTACTTC
NA TRBJ2-2 TRBV27 CASWGMGGNGELFF TGTGCCAGCTGGGGGATGGGGGGAAACGGGGAGCTGTTTTTT
TRBD1 TRBJ1-1 TRBV5-1 CASSFASGGLTEAFF TGCGCCAGCAGCTTTGCCTCAGGGGGCCTCACTGAAGCTTTCTTT
NA TRBJ2-1 TRBV10-3 CAIGRLDEQFF TGTGCCATCGGGCGTCTGGATGAGCAGTTCTTC
NA TRBJ1-6 TRBV2 CASSERRVQGSPLHF TGTGCCAGCAGTGAACGCAGGGTCCAGGGTTCACCCCTCCACTTT
TRBD2 TRBJ2-7 TRBV25-1 CASSASGGRAYEQYF TGTGCCAGCAGTGCTTCCGGGGGGAGGGCCTACGAGCAGTACTTC